The 29 T cell receptor beta chains given below trace back to one sample, sequenced in a study of cytomegalovirus exposure and HLA in healthy donors. The PCR had 60 Vbeta and 13 Jbeta primers. Method: immunoSEQ multiplex PCR; TCRdb's copy keeps in-frame clones and lacks some. The sample carries roughly 200,000 clones, roughly 70% recorded once. Sequenced: PBMCs. The receptors shown here come from a man aged 40-50 years in good health and CMV-seropositive.

V gene TRBV5-4 combines with J gene TRBJ1-4; D is possibly TRBD1 (6 bases). CDR1 and CDR2 from the germline V gene are SGHNT and YYREEE (reference sequence). The length of the CDR3 is 15 residues. V gave up 6 bases and J gave up 6 bases, with 18 bases separating them. The CDR3 loop reads CASKMAGDGDEKLFF. In nucleotides, the CDR3 is TGTGCCAGCAAAATGGCAGGGGATGGGGATGAAAAACTGTTTTTT.

The rearrangement uses TRBV6-5 and TRBJ2-7, with 7 bases fitting TRBD1. The CDR3 extends over 16 amino acids. The V gene end was trimmed by 0 bases and the J gene end by 5 bases; junction bases not matched to a gene: 10. In germline, CDR1 is MNHEY, CDR2 SVGAGI. CDR3 protein: CASSYSIGDRANEQYF. As DNA, the CDR3 is TGTGCCAGCAGTTACTCGATAGGCGACAGGGCGAACGAGCAGTACTTC.

The V call is TRBV19, the J call TRBJ2-2; the match to TRBD1 covers 8 bases. CDR3 length: 17 residues. Unmatched junction bases numbered 8, after V lost 4 bases and J lost 1 base. CDR1 and CDR2 from the germline V gene are LNHDA and SQIVND (reference sequence). CDR3 DNA sequence: TGTGCCAGTAGTAAGAGGGCGGGACAGGTGAACACCGGGGAGCTGTTTTTT. It encodes CASSKRAGQVNTGELFF.

This chain uses TRBV19 with TRBJ1-4, with TRBD1 matching 8 bases. Looked up from germline, CDR1 is LNHDA and CDR2 is SQIVND (reference sequence). After removal of 7 bases from V and 8 bases from J, the junction contained 3 bases not matched to a gene. This CDR3 has 12 residues. CDR3 coding DNA: TGTGCCAGTACCAGGGGGCAAGAAAAACTGTTTTTT. This sequence encodes CASTRGQEKLFF.

The V call is TRBV19, the J call TRBJ2-2; 7 bases match TRBD1. J was trimmed by 2 bases and V by 4 bases; bases with no gene match: 10. The CDR3 spans 17 residues. Germline CDR1 and CDR2: LNHDA and SQIVND (reference sequence). In nucleotides, the CDR3 is TGTGCCAGTAGTACCCTCTCCGGGACAGAAAACACCGGGGAGCTGTTTTTT. The encoded protein is CASSTLSGTENTGELFF.

This rearrangement joins TRBV9 to TRBJ2-7, with D possibly TRBD1 on 6 matching bases. Germline CDR1 and CDR2: SGDLS and YYNGEE. There are 14 residues in the CDR3. The V gene lost 0 bases and the J gene lost 3 bases, with 10 bases spanning the gap. The CDR3, as DNA: TGTGCCAGCAGCGTAGGGGCAGGGGACTACGAGCAGTACTTC. Its translation is CASSVGAGDYEQYF.

This clone was detected a few times. V and J are TRBV9 and TRBJ1-5; TRBD1 agrees at 8 bases. The germline V gene has CDR1 SGDLS and CDR2 YYNGEE. V was clipped by 3 bases and J by 4 bases; unmatched bases: 6. The CDR3 sequence is 15 residues long. CDR3 residues: CASSGGTGVNQPQHF. The DNA of the CDR3 is TGTGCCAGCAGCGGAGGGACAGGAGTTAATCAGCCCCAGCATTTT.

V usage is TRBV18 and J usage is TRBJ2-6, with D maybe TRBD1 (5 bases). The CDR3 loop spans 17 amino acids. Trimming took off 1 base at V and 4 bases at J, with 14 bases between the two ends. In germline, CDR1 is KGHSH, CDR2 LQKENI. The CDR3 DNA reads as TGTGCCAGCTCACCACTGGCCGTTCGGACAGGGGCCAACGTCCTGACTTTC. Translation gives CASSPLAVRTGANVLTF.

Only a few counts were recorded for this clone. The rearrangement links TRBV7-3 to TRBJ2-5; perhaps TRBD2 as D (5 bases). Germline V CDR1 and CDR2: SGHTA, FQGTGA. Trimming left V 6 bases short and J 5 bases short, with 19 bases between. The CDR3 is made up of 15 amino acids. DNA of the CDR3: TGTGCCAGCAGGGTAGAGGGAAATACAAGGGAGACCCAGTACTTC. This sequence encodes CASRVEGNTRETQYF. The full variable domain, with the rest looked up from reference TRBV7-3 and TRBJ2-5, is GAGVSQTPSNKVTEKGKYVELRCDPISGHTALYWYRQSLGQGPEFLIYFQGTGAADDSGLPNDRFFAVRPEGSVSTLKIQRTERGDSAVYLCASRVEGNTRETQYFGPGTRLLVL.

The CDR3 nucleotides are TGCGCCAGCAGCCTACTTATAGCGGGGGGAGCGAAAGAGACCCAGTACTTC. This codes for CASSLLIAGGAKETQYF. This sequence joins TRBV4-1 and TRBJ2-5, with 10 bases matching TRBD2. CDR3 length equals 17 residues. Losses at the gene ends were 4 bases for V and 3 bases for J; bases not matched to a gene: 11. The germline CDR1 and CDR2 sequences are MGHRA and YSYEKL.

In regard to this clone: Other DNA sequences in the sample encode the same CDR3. This chain links TRBV19 with TRBJ2-7; 7 bases are shared with TRBD2. Germline V lookup: CDR1 LNHDA, CDR2 SQIVND (reference sequence). This CDR3 has 13 amino acids. After removal of 1 base from V and 5 bases from J, the junction contained 2 bases not matched to a gene. CDR3: CASSIGGGDEQYF. CDR3 in DNA: TGTGCCAGTAGTATAGGGGGGGGAGACGAGCAGTACTTC.

This sequence joins TRBV4-2 and TRBJ2-5; the match to TRBD1 covers 7 bases. Germline assignment: CDR1 LGHNA and CDR2 YNFKEQ. The CDR3 is 14 amino acids. J was trimmed by 2 bases and V by 6 bases; bases with no gene match: 6. The CDR3: CASRPGTAQETQYF. Here the CDR3 DNA reads TGTGCCAGCAGGCCCGGGACAGCTCAAGAGACCCAGTACTTC.

The chain combines TRBV6-6 with TRBJ2-7, with 9 positions matching TRBD1. Germline V gene data show CDR1 as MNHNY and CDR2 as SVGAGI (reference sequence). V shed 6 bases, J shed 5 bases, and the junction held 5 bases outside the gene matches. CDR3 length: 13 amino acids. CDR3 sequence: CASRGTGSNEQYF. CDR3 DNA: TGTGCCAGCAGGGGGACAGGGAGTAACGAGCAGTACTTC.

The rearrangement joins TRBV7-6 to TRBJ1-6, with 10 bases fitting TRBD1. With V trimmed by 5 bases and J by 9 bases, 7 bases remained unmatched. There are 15 residues in the CDR3. Germline V gives CDR1 SGHVS, CDR2 FNYEAQ. CDR3 sequence (DNA): TGTGCCAGCAGCCGCGCGGGACAGGGGTGTTCACCCCTCCACTTT. This encodes CASSRAGQGCSPLHF.

The chain is built from TRBV7-2 and TRBJ2-7; 14 bases are shared with TRBD2. CDR3 size: 19 residues. The ends lost 2 bases at V and 2 bases at J; junction bases unmatched: 11. Germline CDR1 and CDR2: SGHTA and FQGNSA. This CDR3 reads CASSLPRTSGGPSAYEQYF. The CDR3 DNA sequence: TGTGCCAGCAGCTTACCCCGGACTAGCGGGGGGCCATCCGCCTACGAGCAGTACTTC.

The chain carries TRBV6-4 and TRBJ1-1, with D unclear. Trimming took off 1 base at V and 0 bases at J, with 9 bases between the two ends. The CDR3 totals 15 residues. Germline loops: CDR1 MRHNA, CDR2 SNTAGT. The CDR3 DNA reads as TGTGCCAGCAGTGACTTTCCGGGGATGAACACTGAAGCTTTCTTT. This encodes CASSDFPGMNTEAFF.

This clone has more than one count but fewer than ten. V and J are TRBV2 and TRBJ2-7; 7 bases line up with TRBD2. The CDR3 has 15 residues. The junction had 6 bases not matched to a gene; V was cut back by 2 bases and J by 2 bases. Germline V gene sequence: CDR1 SNHLY, CDR2 FYNNEI. Here the CDR3 DNA reads TGTGCCAGCAGTGAATGGTGGGGGGGTGCCTACGAGCAGTACTTC. It specifies CASSEWWGGAYEQYF.

This clone was counted between two and nine times. The rearrangement joins TRBV4-2 to TRBJ1-5; D perhaps matches TRBD1 (6 bases). The CDR3 totals 15 residues. V lost 0 bases, J lost 5 bases, and 11 bases lay in between. Germline lookup yields CDR1 LGHNA and CDR2 YNFKEQ. CDR3 coding DNA: TGTGCCAGCAGCCAAGAGCAGGGGACGCATCAGCCCCAGCATTTT. It yields the protein CASSQEQGTHQPQHF.

The CDR3 is CASSLTGATYEQYF. The CDR3 DNA reads as TGTGCCAGCAGTTTGACAGGGGCAACCTACGAGCAGTACTTC. V and J are TRBV6-6 and TRBJ2-7, with 8 bases matching TRBD1. CDR1 and CDR2 (germline): MNHNY, SVGAGI (reference sequence). The CDR3 covers 14 residues. V lost 4 bases, J lost 2 bases, and 4 bases stayed unmatched.

The V and J genes are TRBV7-9 and TRBJ1-5; TRBD1 is a possible D gene (5 bases). Germline V gives CDR1 SEHNR, CDR2 FQNEAQ (reference sequence). Trimming took off 6 bases at V and 6 bases at J, with 15 bases between the two ends. The CDR3 sequence is 14 residues long. DNA of the CDR3: TGTGCCAGCAGTTCGCAGGGAACTTTTCAGCCCCAGCATTTT. It is translated as CASSSQGTFQPQHF.

This chain joins TRBV27 and TRBJ2-1, with 11 nucleotides matching TRBD1. CDR1 and CDR2 from the germline V gene are MNHEY and SMNVEV (reference sequence). The ends lost 5 bases at V and 8 bases at J; junction bases unmatched: 5. The CDR3 has 14 residues. The CDR3 loop reads CASSPRTGGHEQFF. Written as DNA, the CDR3 is TGTGCCAGCAGTCCCCGGACAGGGGGCCATGAGCAGTTCTTC.

V gene TRBV15 combines with J gene TRBJ2-7, with a tentative D call TRBD1 (6 bases). Germline lookup yields CDR1 LNHNV and CDR2 YYDKDF (reference sequence). CDR3 length: 15 residues. Trimming left V 1 base short and J 4 bases short, with 14 bases between. CDR3 residues: CATSRVGTLRYEQYF. CDR3 nucleotides: TGTGCCACCAGCAGAGTTGGGACACTCCGTTACGAGCAGTACTTC.

This chain uses TRBV5-4 with TRBJ1-1; 10 nucleotides line up with TRBD1. This CDR3 spans 15 amino acids. Germline CDR1 SGHNT, CDR2 YYREEE (reference sequence). The V gene end was trimmed by 9 bases and the J gene end by 7 bases; junction bases not matched to a gene: 15. DNA for the CDR3: TGTGCCACAAGAGCGGGGACAGGGGCGAGGAGTGAAGCTTTCTTT. Amino acids: CATRAGTGARSEAFF.

The CDR3 region is CASSAPSLAGASSTDTQYF. As DNA, the CDR3 is TGTGCCAGCAGCGCGCCCTCGTTAGCGGGGGCCTCCAGCACAGATACGCAGTATTTT. The chain joins TRBV9 to TRBJ2-3, with 9 bases fitting TRBD2. Germline-derived CDR1 and CDR2 are SGDLS and YYNGEE. This CDR3 has 19 residues. With 3 bases clipped from V and 0 bases from J, the junction kept 14 bases outside the gene matches.

The chain has TRBV4-1 and TRBJ1-6; D may be TRBD1 (5 bases). Germline loops: CDR1 MGHRA, CDR2 YSYEKL. Trimming left V 0 bases short and J 9 bases short, with 15 bases between. The CDR3 loop spans 16 amino acids. The CDR3: CASSQEVSGPGSPLHF. CDR3 nucleotide sequence: TGCGCCAGCAGCCAAGAGGTCTCAGGGCCTGGTTCACCCCTCCACTTT.

The chain links TRBV5-1 to TRBJ2-1, with 11 bases identical to TRBD2. J was trimmed by 7 bases and V by 1 base; bases with no gene match: 7. This CDR3 contains 16 residues. Germline V lookup: CDR1 SGHRS, CDR2 YFSETQ. CDR3 amino acids: CASSLLSGGAKNEQFF. CDR3 nucleotide sequence: TGCGCCAGCAGCTTGCTTAGCGGGGGGGCAAAGAATGAGCAGTTCTTC. Variable domain in full (rest from reference TRBV5-1 and TRBJ2-1): KAGVTQTPRYLIKTRGQQVTLSCSPISGHRSVSWYQQTPGQGLQFLFEYFSETQRNKGNFPGRFSGRQFSNSRSEMNVSTLELGDSALYLCASSLLSGGAKNEQFFGPGTRLTVL.

This clone was counted once. The chain couples TRBV7-2 to TRBJ2-7; a weak D match, TRBD1 (7 bases). The CDR3 has 15 residues. CDR1 and CDR2 (germline): SGHTA, FQGNSA. V lost 5 bases to trimming and J lost 1 base, with 15 bases between them. The DNA for the CDR3 is TGTGCCAGCAGCCCGACAGGGAGGTTGTCCTACGAGCAGTACTTC. It is translated as CASSPTGRLSYEQYF.

CDR3 in DNA: TGTGCCAGCAGCCTGACAGGGGCGTCCAATCAGCCCCAGCATTTT. It is translated as CASSLTGASNQPQHF. The gene calls are TRBV28 and TRBJ1-5; 8 bases agree with TRBD1. V shed 6 bases, J shed 3 bases, and the junction held 7 bases outside the gene matches. This CDR3 has 15 amino acids. Germline V CDR1 and CDR2: MDHEN, SYDVKM. The whole variable domain, remainder taken from reference TRBV28 and TRBJ1-5, is DVKVTQSSRYLVKRTGEKVFLECVQDMDHENMFWYRQDPGLGLRLIYFSYDVKMKEKGDIPEGYSVSREKKERFSLILESASTNQTSMYLCASSLTGASNQPQHFGDGTRLSIL.

The chain carries TRBV29-1 and TRBJ1-1, with D maybe TRBD1 (5 bases). CDR3 length equals 15 residues. CDR1 and CDR2 from the germline V gene are SQVTM and ANQGSEA. The V end lost 7 bases, the J end lost 1 base, and 19 bases lay between the germline ends. CDR3 sequence (DNA): TGCAGCGCCGGGTCGGGCAGGGTTGGGAACACTGAAGCTTTCTTT. This gives the protein CSAGSGRVGNTEAFF. The whole variable domain, filled in from reference TRBV29-1 and TRBJ1-1, reads SAVISQKPSRDICQRGTSLTIQCQVDSQVTMMFWYRQQPGQSLTLIATANQGSEATYESGFVIDKFPISRPNLTFSTLTVSNMSPEDSSIYLCSAGSGRVGNTEAFFGQGTRLTVV.